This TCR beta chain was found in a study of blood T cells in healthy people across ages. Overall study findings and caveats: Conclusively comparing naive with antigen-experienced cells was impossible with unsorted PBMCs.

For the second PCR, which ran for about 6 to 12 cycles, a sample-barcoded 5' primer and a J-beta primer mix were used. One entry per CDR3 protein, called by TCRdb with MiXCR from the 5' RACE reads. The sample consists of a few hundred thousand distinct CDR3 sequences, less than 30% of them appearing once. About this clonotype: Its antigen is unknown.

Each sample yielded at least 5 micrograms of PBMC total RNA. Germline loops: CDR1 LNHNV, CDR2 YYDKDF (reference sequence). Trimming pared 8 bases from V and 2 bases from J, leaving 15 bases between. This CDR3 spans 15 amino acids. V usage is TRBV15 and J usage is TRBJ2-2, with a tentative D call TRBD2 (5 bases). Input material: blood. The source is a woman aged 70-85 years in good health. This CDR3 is CATAEVGINTGELFF. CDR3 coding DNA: TGTGCCACCGCTGAGGTCGGGATCAACACCGGGGAGCTGTTTTTT.